These 19 T cell receptor beta chains came from one sample sequenced in a study of cytomegalovirus exposure and HLA in healthy donors. A multiplex PCR was run with 60 Vbeta primers and 13 Jbeta primers. The data were produced by immunoSEQ multiplex PCR, yet TCRdb's version contains in-frame clones alone and is incomplete. The sample carries 180,000 or so clones, under 85% recorded once. The sample comprised PBMCs. These receptors were collected from a male donor in good health and CMV-seronegative.

This chain joins TRBV7-9 and TRBJ2-3; 13 bases align to TRBD2. The CDR3 runs to 18 residues. Germline values: CDR1 SEHNR, CDR2 FQNEAQ (reference sequence). With V trimmed by 1 base and J by 2 bases, 6 bases remained unmatched. The CDR3 bases are TGTGCCAGCAGCTTAGACCCACTAGCGGGAGGGTACACAGATACGCAGTATTTT. It encodes CASSLDPLAGGYTDTQYF.

V and J are TRBV4-1 and TRBJ1-3, with a tentative D call TRBD1 (5 bases). Germline CDR1 MGHRA, CDR2 YSYEKL. V shed 6 bases and J shed 0 bases, with 15 bases lying between them. The CDR3 is 16 residues long. CDR3 region: CASRVAQENSGNTIYF. The CDR3 DNA follows: TGCGCCAGCAGGGTCGCACAGGAGAACTCTGGAAACACCATATATTTT.

The genes are TRBV4-2 and TRBJ1-4; 10 nucleotides agree with TRBD1. From germline, CDR1 is LGHNA and CDR2 YNFKEQ. V was clipped by 4 bases and J by 2 bases; unmatched bases: 1. The CDR3 totals 15 residues. In nucleotides, the CDR3 is TGTGCCAGCAGCCCGGGACAGGGGACTAATGAAAAACTGTTTTTT. This codes for CASSPGQGTNEKLFF.

The chain joins TRBV6-6 to TRBJ2-1; TRBD1 is a possible D gene (6 bases). CDR1 is MNHNY, CDR2 SVGAGI, per germline (reference sequence). The V end lost 2 bases, the J end lost 4 bases, and 12 bases lay between the germline ends. This CDR3 is built from 15 residues. The CDR3 nucleotides are TGTGCCAGCAGTTACCTCAGGGGAAAGTACAATGAGCAGTTCTTC. Residues: CASSYLRGKYNEQFF.

This clone was observed a single time. The chain combines TRBV9 with TRBJ1-2; D remains ambiguous. V lost 0 bases and J lost 3, with 15 bases in between. From germline, CDR1 is SGDLS and CDR2 YYNGEE. The length of the CDR3 is 16 residues. In DNA form, the CDR3 reads TGTGCCAGCAGCGTAGAGGGAGGACCGGAGCACTATGGCTACACCTTC. It specifies CASSVEGGPEHYGYTF.

The chain recombines TRBV6-5 with TRBJ1-5; 12 nucleotides match TRBD1. The junction had 4 bases not matched to a gene; V was cut back by 7 bases and J by 6 bases. Germline lookup yields CDR1 MNHEY and CDR2 SVGAGI. The CDR3 spans 14 residues. The CDR3 region is CASTGQGAIQPQHF. As DNA, the CDR3 is TGTGCCAGCACGGGACAGGGGGCGATTCAGCCCCAGCATTTT.

The chain links TRBV11-3 to TRBJ1-4, with D maybe TRBD1 (6 bases). Germline V CDR1 and CDR2: SGHNT, YENEEA. CDR3 length equals 14 residues. The V gene lost 5 bases and the J gene lost 11 bases, with 18 bases spanning the gap. The CDR3 DNA is TGTGCCAGCAGCGACACAGGGCCCTCGCGGAAACTGTTTTTT. This codes for CASSDTGPSRKLFF.

The chain employs TRBV9 and TRBJ2-7; tentatively, D is TRBD2 (6 bases). The ends were cut back, 0 bases at V and 3 bases at J, with 13 bases in the middle. The CDR3 consists of 15 residues. Per germline, CDR1 SGDLS and CDR2 YYNGEE. CDR3: CASSVGTSRDYEQYF. Written as DNA, the CDR3 is TGTGCCAGCAGCGTAGGAACTAGCCGGGACTACGAGCAGTACTTC. Full variable domain (rest looked up from reference TRBV9 and TRBJ2-7): DSGVTQTPKHLITATGQRVTLRCSPRSGDLSVYWYQQSLDQGLQFLIQYYNGEERAKGNILERFSAQQFPDLHSELNLSSLELGDSALYFCASSVGTSRDYEQYFGPGTRLTVT.

The V gene is TRBV6-6, the J gene TRBJ1-2, with unresolved D. V lost 5 bases and J 0 bases, leaving 7 bases between the germline ends. Germline values: CDR1 MNHNY, CDR2 SVGAGI (reference sequence). The CDR3 sequence is 13 residues long. Written as DNA, the CDR3 is TGTGCCAGCAGTGACATAGCTAACTATGGCTACACCTTC. Amino acid sequence: CASSDIANYGYTF.

This sequence joins TRBV30 and TRBJ1-3; tentative D call: TRBD1 (6 bases). Trimming pared 0 bases from V and 0 bases from J, leaving 9 bases between. The germline CDR1 and CDR2 sequences are GTSNPN and SVGIG (reference sequence). The CDR3 totals 15 residues. CDR3 region: CAWSVTGSSGNTIYF. DNA of the CDR3: TGTGCCTGGAGTGTTACAGGGAGCTCTGGAAACACCATATATTTT.

This rearrangement joins TRBV6-5 to TRBJ2-1; 7 nucleotides match TRBD1. With 5 bases clipped from V and 8 bases from J, the junction kept 9 bases outside the gene matches. In germline, CDR1 is MNHEY, CDR2 SVGAGI. CDR3 length equals 14 residues. CDR3 amino acids: CASSAQTGWDEQFF. In DNA, the CDR3 is TGTGCCAGCAGTGCCCAGACAGGGTGGGATGAGCAGTTCTTC.

The chain has TRBV6-1 and TRBJ2-3, with TRBD2 as a possible D gene (7 bases). The V and J ends lost 0 bases and 5 bases respectively, with 12 bases between them. This CDR3 is built from 15 residues. CDR1 and CDR2 (germline): MNHNS, SASEGT. CDR3 region: CASSEAGGLIDTQYF. The CDR3, as DNA: TGTGCCAGCAGTGAAGCGGGGGGGCTTATAGATACGCAGTATTTT.

The chain couples TRBV29-1 to TRBJ1-2; 9 nucleotides agree with TRBD1. V shed 5 bases, J shed 6 bases, and the junction held 10 bases outside the gene matches. This CDR3 comprises 14 residues. Germline CDR1 is SQVTM and CDR2 is ANQGSEA. The CDR3 DNA is TGCAGCGTTAACCGGGACAGGGTTGCGAATGGCTACACCTTC. Protein sequence: CSVNRDRVANGYTF. The full variable domain, in which reference TRBV29-1 and TRBJ1-2 provide the parts outside the CDR3, is SAVISQKPSRDICQRGTSLTIQCQVDSQVTMMFWYRQQPGQSLTLIATANQGSEATYESGFVIDKFPISRPNLTFSTLTVSNMSPEDSSIYLCSVNRDRVANGYTFGSGTRLTVV.

This clone was seen repeatedly, ten times or more. The genes are TRBV6-6 and TRBJ1-2; 7 nucleotides agree with TRBD1. The CDR3 totals 13 residues. Germline-derived CDR1 and CDR2 are MNHNY and SVGAGI (reference sequence). V was pared by 10 bases and J by 2 bases, with 7 bases of the junction left unmatched. Written as DNA, the CDR3 is TGTGCCACTTCTCCGGGACAGAACTATGGCTACACCTTC. Amino acid sequence: CATSPGQNYGYTF.

This rearrangement joins TRBV7-2 to TRBJ2-2, with 10 nucleotides matching TRBD1. V shed 4 bases and J 4 bases; nucleotides not matched to a gene: 6. Germline lookup yields CDR1 SGHTA and CDR2 FQGNSA. CDR3 length equals 16 residues. CDR3 DNA sequence: TGTGCCAGCAGCTCCGGACAGGGGGGAACCACCGGGGAGCTGTTTTTT. As protein: CASSSGQGGTTGELFF.

This chain connects TRBV6-5 to TRBJ1-5, with D possibly matching TRBD1 (5 bases). Per germline, CDR1 MNHEY and CDR2 SVGAGI. Trimming stripped 1 base from V and 7 bases from J, with 14 bases between. This CDR3 has 15 residues. CDR3 DNA: TGTGCCAGCAGTTACTTGGAGGGGATACGGCAGCCCCAGCATTTT. Encoded protein: CASSYLEGIRQPQHF.

The chain's CDR3 is CASSPRRQSNTEAFF. DNA for the CDR3: TGTGCCAGCAGTCCCAGGAGGCAGTCAAACACTGAAGCTTTCTTT. V is TRBV6-1 and J is TRBJ1-1; D unclear. V lost 5 bases, J lost 2 bases, and 15 bases lay in between. The CDR3 runs 15 residues. Germline V lookup: CDR1 MNHNS, CDR2 SASEGT.

V usage is TRBV7-9 and J usage is TRBJ2-1; 7 nucleotides align to TRBD2. Germline V gives CDR1 SEHNR, CDR2 FQNEAQ (reference sequence). V dropped 3 bases and J dropped 3; count of bases not matched to a gene: 11. CDR3 length: 17 amino acids. CDR3 residues: CASSFAKAGIDYNEQFF. CDR3 DNA: TGTGCCAGCAGCTTTGCGAAAGCGGGAATAGACTACAATGAGCAGTTCTTC. Full variable domain (outside the CDR3, taken from reference TRBV7-9 and TRBJ2-1): DTGVSQNPRHKITKRGQNVTFRCDPISEHNRLYWYRQTLGQGPEFLTYFQNEAQLEKSRLLSDRFSAERPKGSFSTLEIQRTEQGDSAMYLCASSFAKAGIDYNEQFFGPGTRLTVL.

This sequence joins TRBV28 and TRBJ1-1, with D perhaps matching TRBD1 (5 bases). This CDR3 region has 13 residues. V was trimmed by 3 bases and J by 11 bases, leaving 16 bases between them. Per germline, CDR1 MDHEN and CDR2 SYDVKM. Here the CDR3 reads CASSFQGGVVAFF. CDR3 nucleotides: TGTGCCAGCAGTTTCCAAGGAGGGGTCGTGGCTTTCTTT. The full variable domain, completed using reference TRBV28 and TRBJ1-1, is DVKVTQSSRYLVKRTGEKVFLECVQDMDHENMFWYRQDPGLGLRLIYFSYDVKMKEKGDIPEGYSVSREKKERFSLILESASTNQTSMYLCASSFQGGVVAFFGQGTRLTVV.